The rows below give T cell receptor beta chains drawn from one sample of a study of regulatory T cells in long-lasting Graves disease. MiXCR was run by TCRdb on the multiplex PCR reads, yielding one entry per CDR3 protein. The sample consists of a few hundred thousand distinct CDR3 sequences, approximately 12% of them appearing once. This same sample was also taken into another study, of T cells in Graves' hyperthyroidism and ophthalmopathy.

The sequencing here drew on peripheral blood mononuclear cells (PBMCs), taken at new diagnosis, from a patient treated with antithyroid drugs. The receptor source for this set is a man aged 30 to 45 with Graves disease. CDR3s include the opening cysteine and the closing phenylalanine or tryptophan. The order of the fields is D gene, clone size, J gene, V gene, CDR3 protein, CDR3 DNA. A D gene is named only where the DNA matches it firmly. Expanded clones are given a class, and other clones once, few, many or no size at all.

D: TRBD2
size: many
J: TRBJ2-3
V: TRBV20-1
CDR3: CSALAGGPPSTDTQYF
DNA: TGCAGTGCCCTAGCGGGAGGGCCTCCTAGCACAGATACGCAGTATTTT

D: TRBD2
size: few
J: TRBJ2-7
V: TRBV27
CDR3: CASFGGRGVSYEQYF
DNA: TGTGCCAGCTTCGGCGGTCGGGGGGTTTCCTACGAGCAGTACTTC

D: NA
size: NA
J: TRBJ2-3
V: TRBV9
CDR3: CASSATGTAPGTQYF
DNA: TGTGCCAGCAGCGCTACCGGGACTGCGCCCGGTACGCAGTATTTT

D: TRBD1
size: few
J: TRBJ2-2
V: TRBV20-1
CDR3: CSAPIDDRGLTGELFF
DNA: TGCAGTGCTCCTATCGATGACAGGGGGCTCACCGGGGAGCTGTTTTTT

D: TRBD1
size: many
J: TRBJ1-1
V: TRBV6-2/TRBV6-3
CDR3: CASSPGGINTEAFF
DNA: TGTGCCAGCAGCCCAGGGGGGATTAACACTGAAGCTTTCTTT

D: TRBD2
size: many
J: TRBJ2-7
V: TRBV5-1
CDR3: CASSLEFSGSRNEQYF
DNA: TGCGCCAGCAGCCTCGAGTTTAGCGGGAGTAGGAACGAGCAGTACTTC

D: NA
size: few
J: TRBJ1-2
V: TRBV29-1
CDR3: CSVEMQGLGGYTF
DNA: TGCAGCGTTGAAATGCAGGGCCTAGGTGGCTACACCTTC

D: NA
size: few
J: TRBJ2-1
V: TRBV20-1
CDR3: CSARDPRANYNEQFF
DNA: TGCAGTGCTAGAGACCCCCGGGCGAACTACAATGAGCAGTTCTTC

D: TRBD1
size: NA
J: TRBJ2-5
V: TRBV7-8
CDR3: CASSLAPTGLQETQYF
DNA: TGTGCCAGCAGCTTAGCCCCGACAGGGTTACAAGAGACCCAGTACTTC

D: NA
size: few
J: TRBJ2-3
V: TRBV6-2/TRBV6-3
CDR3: CASSQGGAGSDTQYF
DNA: TGTGCCAGCTCCCAAGGGGGGGCAGGCTCAGATACGCAGTATTTT

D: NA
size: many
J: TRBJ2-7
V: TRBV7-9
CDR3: CASTPGTGAYEQYF
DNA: TGTGCCAGCACCCCGGGGACGGGAGCCTACGAGCAGTACTTC

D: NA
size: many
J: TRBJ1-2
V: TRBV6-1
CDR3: CASSRGEGYGYTF
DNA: TGTGCCAGCAGTCGTGGCGAGGGCTATGGCTACACCTTC

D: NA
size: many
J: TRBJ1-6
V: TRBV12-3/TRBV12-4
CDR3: CASSLRTLYNSPLHF
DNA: TGTGCCAGCAGTTTACGGACATTATATAATTCACCCCTCCACTTT

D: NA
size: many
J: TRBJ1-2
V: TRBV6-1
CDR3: CASIPGRAAGFNYGYTF
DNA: TGTGCCAGCATCCCGGGACGGGCTGCGGGATTTAACTATGGCTACACCTTC

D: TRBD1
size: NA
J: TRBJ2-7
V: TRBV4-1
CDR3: CASSQAGQTYEQYF
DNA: TGCGCCAGCAGCCAAGCGGGACAGACCTACGAGCAGTACTTC

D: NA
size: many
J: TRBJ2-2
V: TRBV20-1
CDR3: CSARELQQAGELFF
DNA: TGCAGTGCTAGAGAACTCCAACAGGCCGGGGAGCTGTTTTTT

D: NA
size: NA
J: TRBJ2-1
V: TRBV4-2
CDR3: CASSKAGEGSYNEQFF
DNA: TGTGCCAGCAGCAAGGCAGGGGAGGGATCCTACAATGAGCAGTTCTTC

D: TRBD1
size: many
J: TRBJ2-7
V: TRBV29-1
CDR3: CSVEQDRGYEQYF
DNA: TGCAGCGTTGAACAGGACAGGGGGTACGAGCAGTACTTC

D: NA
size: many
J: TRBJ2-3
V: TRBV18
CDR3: CASQGYTQYF
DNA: TGTGCCAGCCAAGGGTATACGCAGTATTTT

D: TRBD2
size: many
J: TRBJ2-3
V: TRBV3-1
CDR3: CASSQGTSGPTDTQYF
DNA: TGTGCCAGCAGCCAAGGCACTAGCGGCCCCACAGATACGCAGTATTTT

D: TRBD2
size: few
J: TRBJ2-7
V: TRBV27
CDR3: CASSLSPGTSGKYEQYF
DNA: TGTGCCAGCAGTTTATCACCGGGGACTAGCGGGAAGTACGAGCAGTACTTC

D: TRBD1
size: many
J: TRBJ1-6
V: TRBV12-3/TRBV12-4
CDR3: CASSADRGNSPLHF
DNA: TGTGCCAGCAGCGCGGACAGGGGGAATTCACCCCTCCACTTT

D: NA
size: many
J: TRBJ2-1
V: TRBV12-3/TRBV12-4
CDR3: CASSFAGNEQFF
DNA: TGTGCCAGCAGTTTCGCGGGGAACGAGCAGTTCTTC

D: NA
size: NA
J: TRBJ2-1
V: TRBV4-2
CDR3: CASSRIETRSYNEQFF
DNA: TGTGCCAGCAGCCGCATTGAGACTAGGAGCTACAATGAGCAGTTCTTC

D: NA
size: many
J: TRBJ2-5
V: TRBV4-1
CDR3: CASSQEGAYQETQYF
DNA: TGCGCCAGCAGCCAAGAGGGGGCTTACCAAGAGACCCAGTACTTC

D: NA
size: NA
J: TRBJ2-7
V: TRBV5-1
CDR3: CASSLGTSPYEQYF
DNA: TGCGCCAGCAGCTTGGGGACATCCCCCTACGAGCAGTACTTC

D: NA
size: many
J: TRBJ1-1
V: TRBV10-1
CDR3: CASSEWTRGDGEAFF
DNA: TGCGCCAGCAGTGAGTGGACCAGGGGAGATGGTGAAGCTTTCTTT

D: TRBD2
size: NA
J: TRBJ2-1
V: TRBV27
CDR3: CASDTSGSNEQFF
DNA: TGTGCCAGCGATACTAGCGGGAGTAATGAGCAGTTCTTC

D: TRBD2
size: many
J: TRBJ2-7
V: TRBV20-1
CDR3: CSPTAGGSEQYF
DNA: TGCAGTCCGACGGCGGGAGGAAGCGAGCAGTACTTC

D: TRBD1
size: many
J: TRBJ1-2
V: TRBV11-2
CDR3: CASSFRQGDGYTF
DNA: TGTGCCAGCAGCTTTCGACAGGGTGATGGCTACACCTTC

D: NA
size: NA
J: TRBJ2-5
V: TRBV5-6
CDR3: CASSHLMGWETQYF
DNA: TGTGCCAGCAGCCATCTGATGGGATGGGAGACCCAGTACTTC

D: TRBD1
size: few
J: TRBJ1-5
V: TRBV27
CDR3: CARGTVNQPQHF
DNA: TGTGCCAGGGGGACAGTCAATCAGCCCCAGCATTTT

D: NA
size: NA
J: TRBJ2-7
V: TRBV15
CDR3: CATSRVGGPNYEQYF
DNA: TGTGCCACCAGCAGAGTTGGGGGGCCAAACTACGAGCAGTACTTC

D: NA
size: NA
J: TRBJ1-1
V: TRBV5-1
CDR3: CASYSHPGNTEAFF
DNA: TGCGCCAGCTATAGTCACCCGGGGAACACTGAAGCTTTCTTT

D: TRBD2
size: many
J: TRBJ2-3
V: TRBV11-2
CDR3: CASSPLLTSGSTDTQYF
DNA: TGTGCCAGCAGCCCCTTACTGACTAGCGGGAGCACAGATACGCAGTATTTT

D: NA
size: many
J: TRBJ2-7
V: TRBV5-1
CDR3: CASSLWDPFYEQYF
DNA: TGCGCCAGCAGCTTGTGGGACCCATTCTACGAGCAGTACTTC

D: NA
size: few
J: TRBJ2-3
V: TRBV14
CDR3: CASSQDLGYQDTQYF
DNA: TGTGCCAGCAGCCAAGATCTCGGGTATCAAGATACGCAGTATTTT

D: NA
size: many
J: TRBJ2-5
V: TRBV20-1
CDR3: CSARAMGGTQYF
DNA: TGCAGTGCTAGAGCGATGGGGGGAACCCAGTACTTC

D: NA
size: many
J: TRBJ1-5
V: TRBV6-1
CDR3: CASSLLRSPGQDTQPQHF
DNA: TGTGCCAGCAGTCTCCTACGGTCCCCGGGACAAGACACTCAGCCCCAGCATTTT

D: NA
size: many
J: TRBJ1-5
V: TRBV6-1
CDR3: CASSRGSSNQPQHF
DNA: TGTGCCAGCAGTCGGGGTTCTAGCAATCAGCCCCAGCATTTT

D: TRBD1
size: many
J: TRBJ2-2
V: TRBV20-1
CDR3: CSAAPGQGASGELFF
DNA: TGCAGTGCTGCACCGGGGCAGGGGGCAAGCGGGGAGCTGTTTTTT

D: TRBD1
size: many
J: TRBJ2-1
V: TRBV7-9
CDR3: CASSLSGTAFYNEQFF
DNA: TGTGCCAGCAGCTTATCGGGGACAGCCTTCTACAATGAGCAGTTCTTC